The 13 T cell receptor beta chains in this list originate from one sample, sequenced in a study of Ad26.COV2.S vaccination and SARS-CoV-2 variants. Sequencing was performed with immunoSEQ multiplex PCR; in TCRdb, only in-frame clones are kept and a portion is missing. This sample has 85,000 to 120,000 clones, with over 70% found just once. Here the sequenced sample was peripheral blood, taken after recovery from COVID-19. The receptor source for this set is a human donor who had recovered from COVID-19.

J is TRBJ2-2 and V is TRBV30, with TRBD1 matching over 8 bases. Germline V CDR1 and CDR2: GTSNPN, SVGIG (reference sequence). Trimming took 3 bases from V and 0 from J; bases not matched to a gene: 18. There are 20 residues in the CDR3. The CDR3, as DNA: TGTGCCTGGAGGGATACTCGGGCAGGGGGCTTCGGTTCGAACACCGGGGAGCTGTTTTTT. Residues: CAWRDTRAGGFGSNTGELFF.

The sample holds many counts of this clone. The gene calls are TRBV5-1 and TRBJ1-5; 8 bases are shared with TRBD1. The germline gives CDR1 SGHRS, CDR2 YFSETQ. V dropped 0 bases and J dropped 5; count of bases not matched to a gene: 4. This CDR3 comprises 15 residues. The CDR3 sequence is CASSLDGQGHQPQHF. The DNA for the CDR3 is TGCGCCAGCAGCTTGGACGGACAGGGCCATCAGCCCCAGCATTTT.

Only a few counts were recorded for this clone. V usage is TRBV4-1 and J usage is TRBJ1-4; D is undetermined. Germline lookup yields CDR1 MGHRA and CDR2 YSYEKL. The V and J ends lost 0 bases and 4 bases respectively, with 12 bases between them. This CDR3 is built from 16 residues. CDR3 nucleotide sequence: TGCGCCAGCAGCCAAGATTTGTCGGGAGATAATGAAAAACTGTTTTTT. Protein: CASSQDLSGDNEKLFF.

The chain employs TRBV7-2 and TRBJ2-2; a possible D gene is TRBD1 (5 bases). Germline V CDR1 and CDR2: SGHTA, FQGNSA. V was trimmed by 5 bases and J by 6 bases, leaving 16 bases between them. The CDR3 sequence is 15 residues long. CDR3 sequence reads: CASSQGAGLAGELFF. The CDR3 DNA reads TGTGCCAGCAGCCAAGGGGCAGGGTTGGCCGGGGAGCTGTTTTTT.

The CDR3 spells CSVRSTLQWAREQFF. The CDR3 region has the DNA TGCAGCGTCCGATCGACTCTCCAGTGGGCTCGTGAGCAGTTCTTC. The chain recombines TRBV29-1 with TRBJ2-1; D not resolved. The CDR3 has 15 residues. The germline V gene has CDR1 SQVTM and CDR2 ANQGSEA. Trimming pared 6 bases from V and 9 bases from J, leaving 24 bases between.

J is TRBJ1-2 and V is TRBV2; D not certain. The CDR3 runs 14 residues. Germline V gives CDR1 SNHLY, CDR2 FYNNEI. The V gene lost 5 bases and the J gene lost 5 bases, with 15 bases spanning the gap. CDR3 DNA: TGTGCCAGCAGTAGTGACCGAGCAACTTATGGCTACACCTTC. Its protein is CASSSDRATYGYTF.

This chain joins TRBV5-5 and TRBJ2-2, with 7 bases lining up with TRBD1. V gave up 4 bases and J gave up 0 bases; unmatched junction bases: 15. This CDR3 comprises 19 residues. CDR1 is SGHKS and CDR2 is YYEKEE in the germline V gene (reference sequence). The DNA of the CDR3 is TGTGCCAGCAGCGCAGTATTGACAGGGACGCTACCGAACACCGGGGAGCTGTTTTTT. The encoded protein is CASSAVLTGTLPNTGELFF.

The J gene is TRBJ2-1, the V gene TRBV7-6; a possible D gene is TRBD2 (6 bases). The V and J ends lost 5 bases and 7 bases respectively, with 21 bases between them. The germline V gene encodes CDR1 SGHVS and CDR2 FNYEAQ. The CDR3 has 16 residues. CDR3 in amino acids: CASSPLAGPAPNEQFF. CDR3 nucleotides: TGTGCCAGCAGCCCCCTCGCGGGGCCCGCCCCTAATGAGCAGTTCTTC.

V usage is TRBV15 and J usage is TRBJ1-4; unclear D gene. The CDR3 has 15 residues. Germline V gene data show CDR1 as LNHNV and CDR2 as YYDKDF (reference sequence). The V gene lost 0 bases and the J gene lost 6 bases, with 11 bases spanning the gap. CDR3 amino acids: CATSRDPTPDEKLFF. CDR3 DNA: TGTGCCACCAGCAGAGATCCGACCCCAGATGAAAAACTGTTTTTT.

This rearrangement joins TRBV4-2 to TRBJ2-1, with 10 bases fitting TRBD1. Trimming removed 0 bases from V and 7 bases from J; junction bases left unmatched: 9. CDR3 length: 17 residues. Germline CDR1 reads LGHNA; CDR2 reads YNFKEQ. The CDR3, as DNA: TGTGCCAGCAGCCAAGATACCGGACAGGGGGTTAGAAATGAGCAGTTCTTC. This sequence encodes CASSQDTGQGVRNEQFF.

This clone has more than one count but fewer than ten. The genes are TRBV6-2 or TRBV6-3 and TRBJ2-7; tentatively, D is TRBD1 (5 bases). The CDR3 consists of 15 residues. CDR1 is MNHEY, CDR2 SVGEGT, per germline. Trimming pared 0 bases from V and 5 bases from J, leaving 14 bases between. The CDR3 sequence is CASSYSISRAHEQYF. Here the CDR3 DNA reads TGTGCCAGCAGTTACTCGATTAGCAGGGCTCACGAGCAGTACTTC.

This clone has a single count. The chain combines TRBV19 with TRBJ1-2; D is uncertain. Germline loops: CDR1 LNHDA, CDR2 SQIVND (reference sequence). Trimming cost V 8 bases and J 0 bases, with 10 bases left between them. This CDR3 has 13 amino acids. The CDR3 spells CASETAANYGYTF. CDR3 nucleotide sequence: TGTGCCAGTGAAACCGCAGCTAACTATGGCTACACCTTC.

The rearrangement uses TRBV10-2 and TRBJ2-7; 9 positions agree with TRBD1. Germline V CDR1 and CDR2: WSHSY, SAAADI. The V gene end was trimmed by 2 bases and the J gene end by 4 bases; junction bases not matched to a gene: 6. This CDR3 is 15 amino acids long. The CDR3 spells CASSEPGQGVYEQYF. In nucleotides, the CDR3 is TGCGCCAGCAGTGAGCCGGGACAGGGAGTGTACGAGCAGTACTTC.